Following are 28 T cell receptor beta chains from one sample sequenced in a study of shared clonotypes between healthy human individuals (dated by TCRdb to 2020 to 2022). Libraries were constructed by the immunoSEQ multiplex PCR assay. Not all clones reach the TCRdb copy of this immuneACCESS table, which keeps in-frame sequences only. Checked studies attribute under half of the gap to unresolved V genes and leave the rest unexplained. This sample gives some 1,600,000 clones in total; 95% to 99% of them show up just once. The leading ten clones occupy 0.4% to 0.55% of the sample. The material sequenced was naive CD4+ T cells sorted from blood. The sample's cell subset or site, from its label and the paper: CD45RA+ positively selected. These receptors were obtained from a man aged 30 to 39 in good health.

J is TRBJ1-4 and V is TRBV9, with 7 bases lining up with TRBD1. CDR1 is SGDLS and CDR2 is YYNGEE in the germline V gene. This CDR3 has 15 residues. After removal of 3 bases from V and 6 bases from J, the junction contained 8 bases not matched to a gene. CDR3 coding DNA: TGTGCCAGCAGCGGTCAAGGGGGCGTTTATGAAAAACTGTTTTTT. It specifies CASSGQGGVYEKLFF.

V and J are TRBV9 and TRBJ2-1; 7 bases agree with TRBD2. V shed 4 bases, J shed 0 bases, and the junction held 1 base outside the gene matches. Germline CDR1 reads SGDLS; CDR2 reads YYNGEE. CDR3 size: 14 residues. The CDR3 DNA sequence: TGTGCCAGCAGCCGCGGGAGCTCCTACAATGAGCAGTTCTTC. As protein: CASSRGSSYNEQFF.

The J gene is TRBJ2-5, the V gene TRBV18, with D perhaps given as TRBD1 or TRBD2 (5 bases each). This CDR3 is 15 amino acids long. The V gene lost 5 bases and the J gene lost 1 base, with 14 bases spanning the gap. The germline CDR1 and CDR2 sequences are KGHSH and LQKENI. CDR3 sequence reads: CASSIGFGGQETQYF. CDR3 DNA: TGTGCCAGCTCAATCGGATTTGGGGGCCAAGAGACCCAGTACTTC.

CDR3 amino acids: CASSHHQGIENYGYTF. The CDR3 DNA follows: TGTGCCAGCAGCCACCACCAGGGGATCGAGAACTATGGCTACACCTTC. The chain couples TRBV7-9 to TRBJ1-2, with D perhaps TRBD1 (6 bases). From germline, CDR1 is SEHNR and CDR2 FQNEAQ (reference sequence). V gave up 5 bases and J gave up 2 bases, with 18 bases separating them. CDR3 size: 16 residues.

V usage is TRBV15 and J usage is TRBJ2-1; D tentatively fits TRBD1 or TRBD2 (5 bases each). The germline V gene has CDR1 LNHNV and CDR2 YYDKDF (reference sequence). The CDR3 runs 17 residues. V lost 0 bases and J 3 bases, leaving 15 bases between the germline ends. The CDR3 region is CATSRDVGDRGYNEQFF. CDR3 coding DNA: TGTGCCACCAGCAGAGATGTCGGGGATAGGGGCTACAATGAGCAGTTCTTC. The variable domain in full, with the rest retrieved from reference TRBV15 and TRBJ2-1, is DAMVIQNPRYQVTQFGKPVTLSCSQTLNHNVMYWYQQKSSQAPKLLFHYYDKDFNNEADTPDNFQSRRPNTSFCFLDIRSPGLGDTAMYLCATSRDVGDRGYNEQFFGPGTRLTVL.

J is TRBJ2-1 and V is TRBV7-8; 9 bases fit TRBD2. The CDR3 covers 16 residues. V lost 6 bases, J lost 1 base, and 7 bases stayed unmatched. Germline CDR1 is SGHVS and CDR2 is FQNEAQ. The CDR3 DNA reads as TGTGCCAGCAGATTTAGCGGGAGAGTATCCTACAATGAGCAGTTCTTC. Its translation: CASRFSGRVSYNEQFF.

The chain is built from TRBV4-3 and TRBJ2-2; the match to TRBD2 covers 13 bases. CDR1 and CDR2 from the germline V gene are LGHNA and YSLEER. CDR3 size: 18 residues. Germline trimming cut 3 bases from V and 5 bases from J; bases unmatched to any gene: 9. In DNA, the CDR3 is TGCGCCAGCAGCCATCCCCGAGGGACTAGCGGGACTACCGGGGAGCTGTTTTTT. Its protein is CASSHPRGTSGTTGELFF.

The chain combines TRBV7-9 with TRBJ1-1; no definite D call. The V gene's germline CDR1 is SEHNR and CDR2 FQNEAQ (reference sequence). This CDR3 has 16 amino acids. V lost 2 bases to trimming and J lost 1 base, with 14 bases between them. The CDR3 DNA follows: TGTGCCAGCAGCTTAATCTCGGGATTGCCGAACACTGAAGCTTTCTTT. Translated: CASSLISGLPNTEAFF.

The chain links TRBV27 to TRBJ1-5, with TRBD1 matching over 10 bases. The CDR3 spans 16 residues. Per germline, CDR1 MNHEY and CDR2 SMNVEV (reference sequence). Unmatched junction bases numbered 5, after V lost 5 bases and J lost 1 base. CDR3 coding DNA: TGTGCCAGCAGTGAACGACAGGGGGCAAGCAATCAGCCCCAGCATTTT. This sequence encodes CASSERQGASNQPQHF.

The rearrangement links TRBV7-9 to TRBJ1-1; 8 nucleotides align to TRBD1. The germline CDR1 and CDR2 sequences are SEHNR and FQNEAQ (reference sequence). CDR3 size: 14 residues. The trim removed 5 bases at V and 3 bases at J, leaving 5 bases unmatched. This CDR3 reads CASSLRGLDTEAFF. As DNA, the CDR3 is TGTGCCAGCAGCCTCAGGGGGCTTGACACTGAAGCTTTCTTT.

CDR3 in amino acids: CASSTNQGPRSGYTF. CDR3 sequence (DNA): TGCGCCAGCTCAACTAACCAGGGGCCGCGGAGTGGCTACACCTTC. The J gene is TRBJ1-2, the V gene TRBV4-1; D may be TRBD1 (6 bases). CDR3 length: 15 amino acids. V dropped 8 bases and J dropped 7 bases, with 23 bases sitting between them. Per the germline V gene, CDR1 is MGHRA and CDR2 is YSYEKL.

This chain connects TRBV19 to TRBJ1-5; the D gene is possibly TRBD1 (6 bases). The V gene's germline CDR1 is LNHDA and CDR2 SQIVND (reference sequence). V lost 3 bases and J lost 0, with 30 bases in between. The CDR3 runs to 22 residues. The CDR3 region is CASSITGFGGRRTVPSNQPQHF. In nucleotides, the CDR3 is TGTGCCAGTAGTATTACCGGCTTCGGGGGGAGAAGGACAGTCCCTAGCAATCAGCCCCAGCATTTT. Supplemented by reference TRBV19 and TRBJ1-5, the full variable domain reads DGGITQSPKYLFRKEGQNVTLSCEQNLNHDAMYWYRQDPGQGLRLIYYSQIVNDFQKGDIAEGYSVSREKKESFPLTVTSAQKNPTAFYLCASSITGFGGRRTVPSNQPQHFGDGTRLSIL.

This sequence joins TRBV29-1 and TRBJ2-5, with 9 bases identical to TRBD2. Trimming cost V 4 bases and J 4 bases; bases outside gene matches: 13. The germline gives CDR1 SQVTM, CDR2 ANQGSEA. CDR3 length: 16 amino acids. Here the CDR3 reads CSVGQIAGAWRETQYF. DNA of the CDR3: TGCAGCGTTGGCCAGATAGCGGGAGCTTGGCGAGAGACCCAGTACTTC.

The V call is TRBV15, the J call TRBJ1-5, with D possibly being TRBD1 (6 bases). The V and J ends lost 0 bases and 1 base respectively, with 10 bases between them. CDR3 length: 16 amino acids. CDR1 and CDR2 from the germline V gene are LNHNV and YYDKDF (reference sequence). The DNA of the CDR3 is TGTGCCACCAGCAGAGATTGGGGGGCCAGCAATCAGCCCCAGCATTTT. As protein: CATSRDWGASNQPQHF.

This chain links TRBV6-6 with TRBJ2-5; a weak D match, TRBD2 (7 bases). Trimming took 4 bases from V and 5 from J, leaving 14 bases between them. CDR1 and CDR2 from the germline V gene are MNHNY and SVGAGI (reference sequence). The CDR3 length is 14 residues. The CDR3 here is CASSSIRGGETQYF. CDR3 nucleotides: TGTGCCAGCAGTTCAATCAGGGGAGGGGAGACCCAGTACTTC.

The chain uses TRBV9 and TRBJ2-2; 8 nucleotides line up with TRBD1. Trimming at V came to 0 bases and at J to 2 bases, leaving 3 bases not matched to a gene. Germline CDR1 reads SGDLS; CDR2 reads YYNGEE. The CDR3 sequence is 16 residues long. The chain's CDR3 is CASSVATGVNTGELFF. The CDR3 DNA follows: TGTGCCAGCAGCGTAGCGACAGGGGTTAACACCGGGGAGCTGTTTTTT.

The rearrangement links TRBV7-2 to TRBJ2-1; 8 nucleotides match TRBD2. Germline lookup yields CDR1 SGHTA and CDR2 FQGNSA. The trim removed 2 bases at V and 4 bases at J, leaving 7 bases unmatched. The length of the CDR3 is 16 residues. CDR3 loop: CASSLWTREVYNEQFF. The CDR3 DNA reads TGTGCCAGCAGCTTATGGACGCGGGAGGTATACAATGAGCAGTTCTTC.

The rearrangement joins TRBV30 to TRBJ1-4, with a weak D call TRBD1 (5 bases). Trimming took 2 bases from V and 6 from J, leaving 10 bases between them. Germline values: CDR1 GTSNPN, CDR2 SVGIG (reference sequence). The CDR3 length is 13 residues. CDR3 sequence (DNA): TGTGCCTGGAGTAACAGGAGAGATGAAAAACTGTTTTTT. The encoded protein is CAWSNRRDEKLFF.

The chain has TRBV7-9 and TRBJ1-2; TRBD1 aligns across 12 bases. The germline CDR1 and CDR2 sequences are SEHNR and FQNEAQ (reference sequence). Germline trimming cut 0 bases from V and 4 bases from J; bases unmatched to any gene: 12. The CDR3 totals 19 residues. The CDR3 nucleotides read TGTGCCAGCAGCTTAGCCTCCTCCGGGACAGGGGGCGCCGGCTATGGCTACACCTTC. Translation: CASSLASSGTGGAGYGYTF.

This rearrangement joins TRBV5-1 to TRBJ2-2; 8 bases are a match to TRBD2. The germline CDR1 and CDR2 sequences are SGHRS and YFSETQ. There are 15 residues in the CDR3. The V and J ends lost 4 bases and 0 bases, in that order; junction bases with no gene match: 2. As DNA, the CDR3 is TGCGCCAGCAGCACTAGCGGCGCGAACACCGGGGAGCTGTTTTTT. Amino acid sequence: CASSTSGANTGELFF.

The count of this clone is one. The CDR3 region is CASSFMGGQRPQHF. CDR3 bases: TGTGCCAGCAGTTTTATGGGGGGGCAACGGCCCCAGCATTTT. The chain links TRBV28 to TRBJ1-5; D might be TRBD1 (6 bases). V lost 3 bases and J 9 bases, leaving 15 bases between the germline ends. The CDR3 sequence is 14 residues long. Germline-derived CDR1 and CDR2 are MDHEN and SYDVKM.

The table lists this clone with a count of one. The gene calls are TRBV2 and TRBJ1-3, with 8 bases lining up with TRBD1. V trimming: 6 bases; J trimming: 1 base; junction bases outside the gene matches: 11. The CDR3 is made up of 17 amino acids. The germline V gene encodes CDR1 SNHLY and CDR2 FYNNEI. The CDR3 sequence is CASRRIRQGRSGNTIYF. The CDR3 DNA reads as TGTGCCAGCAGAAGAATTCGACAGGGGCGTTCTGGAAACACCATATATTTT.

About this clone itself: Other DNA sequences of this sample code for an identical CDR3. The chain uses TRBV9 and TRBJ2-7, with 9 bases lining up with TRBD2. Germline CDR1 reads SGDLS; CDR2 reads YYNGEE. The CDR3 is 14 residues long. The J segment lost 4 bases and the V segment lost 2 bases, leaving 4 bases of the junction unmatched. The DNA for the CDR3 is TGTGCCAGCAGCGTGGCTAGCGGGAAGTACGAGCAGTACTTC. Protein sequence: CASSVASGKYEQYF.

DNA for the CDR3: TGCGCCAGCAGCCAAGAAGGGGGTAGCGGGAGAGCCTACGAGCAGTACTTC. This gives the protein CASSQEGGSGRAYEQYF. The chain links TRBV4-3 to TRBJ2-7, with 9 bases matching TRBD2. V lost 0 bases to trimming and J lost 2 bases; unmatched junction nucleotides: 8. The CDR3 totals 17 residues. The germline CDR1 and CDR2 sequences are LGHNA and YSLEER.

DNA of the CDR3: TGCGCCAGCAGCCCCGACCCTAGCGGGAACACCGGGGAGCTGTTTTTT. This encodes CASSPDPSGNTGELFF. The chain employs TRBV5-1 and TRBJ2-2, with 7 bases lining up with TRBD2. The CDR3 is 16 residues long. Germline-derived CDR1 and CDR2 are SGHRS and YFSETQ. Trimming at V came to 4 bases and at J to 1 base, leaving 7 bases not matched to a gene.

V usage is TRBV2 and J usage is TRBJ1-1; no reliable D call. V lost 4 bases and J lost 0, with 9 bases in between. The CDR3 has 14 amino acids. Per the germline V gene, CDR1 is SNHLY and CDR2 is FYNNEI. The CDR3 coding sequence is TGTGCCAGCAGTGCGGGGTGGTTGAACACTGAAGCTTTCTTT. Amino acids: CASSAGWLNTEAFF. Variable domain in full (rest from reference TRBV2 and TRBJ1-1): EPEVTQTPSHQVTQMGQEVILRCVPISNHLYFYWYRQILGQKVEFLVSFYNNEISEKSEIFDDQFSVERPDGSNFTLKIRSTKLEDSAMYFCASSAGWLNTEAFFGQGTRLTVV.

The chain joins TRBV9 to TRBJ1-2; D is unclear. Trimming removed 0 bases from V and 0 bases from J, with 9 bases in between. Germline CDR1 SGDLS, CDR2 YYNGEE. The CDR3 spans 15 residues. The CDR3 reads CASSVAGEANYGYTF. CDR3 bases: TGTGCCAGCAGCGTAGCTGGGGAGGCTAACTATGGCTACACCTTC. Full variable domain (remainder filled in from reference TRBV9 and TRBJ1-2): DSGVTQTPKHLITATGQRVTLRCSPRSGDLSVYWYQQSLDQGLQFLIQYYNGEERAKGNILERFSAQQFPDLHSELNLSSLELGDSALYFCASSVAGEANYGYTFGSGTRLTVV.

The V gene is TRBV29-1, the J gene TRBJ1-2, with D tentatively TRBD1 (5 bases). Germline V gene lookup returns CDR1 SQVTM and CDR2 ANQGSEA. This CDR3 contains 12 residues. Trimming cost V 8 bases and J 6 bases, with 16 bases left between them. CDR3: CSTQGSMHGYTF. The CDR3 region has the DNA TGCAGCACCCAGGGATCTATGCATGGCTACACCTTC.